This T cell receptor beta chain was retrieved from a study of T-cell reconstitution after alpha-beta-depleted transplantation in children. Study-level findings and limits: The origin of alpha-beta T cells about two months after transplant was reportedly several hundred expanded graft clones. At the one-year point after transplant, T-cell counts and TCRbeta diversity were found to come mostly from T cells that had been newly produced.

The library targeted TCRbeta and was prepared with unique molecular identifiers. TCRdb independently ran MiXCR on the PCR reads; one entry per CDR3 protein. The table includes over 450,000 distinct CDR3 sequences, roughly a tenth detected once. In germline, CDR1 is MNHEY, CDR2 SMNVEV (reference sequence). The CDR3 has 14 residues. V was pared by 9 bases and J by 4 bases, with 19 bases between. In this sample, this clonotype turned up a few times. Its antigen is as yet unknown. This receptor was obtained from a child aged 2-15 years with inherited bone marrow failure, due to receive a stem cell transplant. This rearrangement joins TRBV27 to TRBJ2-7, with D perhaps matching TRBD1 (5 bases). The material was PBMCs, obtained before TCRalphabeta/CD19-depleted stem cell transplant. In DNA, the CDR3 is TGTGCCAGTAAATGGGATGGCAGGGCATACGAGCAGTACTTC. This translates into CASKWDGRAYEQYF.